A selection of T cell receptor beta chains follows, all from one sample in a study of vaccination effects on CD4 cells after COVID-19. The antigens of these receptors remain unknown. Produced via immunoSEQ multiplex PCR; TCRdb's table is partial and in-frame only. The table has over 80,000 clones, around 77% seen once; the top ten hold about 1%. The starting material was CD4+ T cells from PBMCs cultured with HCoV-OC43 spike peptides, obtained after COVID-19 vaccination. The receptors stem from a human donor who received a COVID-19 vaccine. Both conserved end residues are part of each CDR3. D genes are given only for firm matches. Size values are once, few and many counts, or a class for expanded clones, and some rows have none.

d_gene: -; v_gene: TRBV7-3; abundance: -; j_gene: TRBJ2-1; CDR3aa: CASSLVRDQPRNEQFF; CDR3nt: TGTGCCAGCAGCTTAGTGCGGGATCAACCCCGGAATGAGCAGTTCTTC
d_gene: TRBD2; v_gene: TRBV6-4; abundance: -; j_gene: TRBJ2-5; CDR3aa: CASSASGEKETQYF; CDR3nt: TGTGCCAGCAGTGCTAGCGGGGAGAAAGAGACCCAGTACTTC
d_gene: -; v_gene: TRBV5-4; abundance: few; j_gene: TRBJ1-3; CDR3aa: CASSLNSGNTIYF; CDR3nt: TGTGCCAGCAGCTTGAACTCTGGAAACACCATATATTTT
d_gene: -; v_gene: TRBV19; abundance: few; j_gene: TRBJ1-4; CDR3aa: CATSAPGGVAEKLFF; CDR3nt: TGTGCCACATCGGCCCCCGGGGGGGTGGCGGAAAAACTGTTTTTT
d_gene: -; v_gene: TRBV2; abundance: -; j_gene: TRBJ2-5; CDR3aa: CASSVRYQETQYF; CDR3nt: TGTGCCAGCAGTGTACGGTACCAAGAGACCCAGTACTTC
d_gene: -; v_gene: TRBV9; abundance: -; j_gene: TRBJ1-1; CDR3aa: CASSVVADMNTEAFF; CDR3nt: TGTGCCAGCAGCGTAGTGGCAGACATGAACACTGAAGCTTTCTTT
d_gene: -; v_gene: TRBV7-2; abundance: -; j_gene: TRBJ2-5; CDR3aa: CASSLVSGRRETQYF; CDR3nt: TGTGCCAGCAGCTTAGTATCGGGCCGGAGGGAGACCCAGTACTTC
d_gene: -; v_gene: TRBV7-9; abundance: -; j_gene: TRBJ1-6; CDR3aa: CASSLGLANSPLHF; CDR3nt: TGTGCCAGCAGCTTAGGGCTAGCTAATTCACCCCTCCACTTT
d_gene: TRBD1; v_gene: TRBV6-1; abundance: once; j_gene: TRBJ1-4; CDR3aa: CASSGGQGTTNEKLFF; CDR3nt: TGTGCCAGCAGTGGGGGACAGGGGACAACTAATGAAAAACTGTTTTTT
d_gene: TRBD1; v_gene: TRBV5-1; abundance: once; j_gene: TRBJ1-2; CDR3aa: CASSSAGTEYGYTF; CDR3nt: TGCGCCAGCAGCTCAGCCGGGACAGAGTATGGCTACACCTTC
d_gene: -; v_gene: TRBV28; abundance: once; j_gene: TRBJ2-5; CDR3aa: CASSYLDGKPKETQYF; CDR3nt: TGTGCCAGCAGCTACCTAGACGGGAAACCTAAAGAGACCCAGTACTTC
d_gene: -; v_gene: TRBV5-4; abundance: -; j_gene: TRBJ2-3; CDR3aa: CASSLASRTGTDTQYF; CDR3nt: TGTGCCAGCAGCTTGGCCAGTAGGACTGGCACAGATACGCAGTATTTT
d_gene: TRBD1; v_gene: TRBV11-1; abundance: -; j_gene: TRBJ2-5; CDR3aa: CASGTVETQYF; CDR3nt: TGTGCCAGCGGGACAGTCGAGACCCAGTACTTC
d_gene: -; v_gene: TRBV30; abundance: -; j_gene: TRBJ2-3; CDR3aa: CAFRNRGFPDTQYF; CDR3nt: TGTGCCTTCCGTAATCGCGGGTTTCCAGATACGCAGTATTTT
d_gene: -; v_gene: TRBV5-1; abundance: -; j_gene: TRBJ1-1; CDR3aa: CASSLLGEAFF; CDR3nt: TGCGCCAGCAGCTTGTTGGGTGAAGCTTTCTTT
d_gene: TRBD1; v_gene: TRBV5-6; abundance: -; j_gene: TRBJ1-1; CDR3aa: CASSSYDRVTEAFF; CDR3nt: TGTGCCAGCAGCTCATACGACAGGGTGACTGAAGCTTTCTTT
d_gene: TRBD1; v_gene: TRBV24-1; abundance: many; j_gene: TRBJ2-1; CDR3aa: CATSDSMTGGHYNEQFF; CDR3nt: TGTGCCACCAGTGACAGTATGACAGGGGGTCACTACAATGAGCAGTTCTTC
d_gene: -; v_gene: TRBV28; abundance: -; j_gene: TRBJ2-3; CDR3aa: CASSFSWTDTQYF; CDR3nt: TGTGCCAGCAGTTTTAGTTGGACAGATACGCAGTATTTT
d_gene: TRBD1; v_gene: TRBV3-1/TRBV3-2; abundance: -; j_gene: TRBJ1-3; CDR3aa: CASSHWTGASGNTIYF; CDR3nt: TGTGCCAGCAGCCATTGGACAGGAGCCTCTGGAAACACCATATATTTT
d_gene: -; v_gene: TRBV5-8; abundance: -; j_gene: TRBJ1-2; CDR3aa: CASSWGGSSYGYTF; CDR3nt: TGTGCCAGCAGCTGGGGAGGTTCTAGCTATGGCTACACCTTC
d_gene: -; v_gene: TRBV6-5; abundance: -; j_gene: TRBJ1-1; CDR3aa: CASSSVNMNTEAFF; CDR3nt: TGTGCCAGCAGTTCAGTCAACATGAACACTGAAGCTTTCTTT
d_gene: -; v_gene: TRBV10-1; abundance: once; j_gene: TRBJ1-5; CDR3aa: CASSSSLNQPQHF; CDR3nt: TGCGCCAGCAGTAGCAGTCTCAATCAGCCCCAGCATTTT
d_gene: -; v_gene: TRBV11-3; abundance: -; j_gene: TRBJ2-5; CDR3aa: CASSLGRDPLIQETQYF; CDR3nt: TGTGCCAGCAGCTTAGGTCGGGACCCCCTCATACAAGAGACCCAGTACTTC
d_gene: TRBD1; v_gene: TRBV11-2; abundance: -; j_gene: TRBJ1-2; CDR3aa: CASSLELGTGDLAGGYTF; CDR3nt: TGTGCCAGCAGCTTAGAGTTAGGGACAGGGGATCTCGCTGGCGGCTACACCTTC
d_gene: TRBD1; v_gene: TRBV3-1/TRBV3-2; abundance: -; j_gene: TRBJ2-1; CDR3aa: CASSQDRPRDRGSEQFF; CDR3nt: TGTGCCAGCAGCCAAGATAGGCCCCGGGACAGGGGTTCTGAGCAGTTCTTC
d_gene: -; v_gene: TRBV5-8; abundance: once; j_gene: TRBJ2-3; CDR3aa: CASSSRTRTDTQYF; CDR3nt: TGTGCCAGCAGCTCGAGGACAAGAACAGATACGCAGTATTTT